The 31 T cell receptor beta chains listed next were all sequenced from one sample in a study of blood T cell repertoires in COVID-19. The assay was immunoSEQ multiplex PCR, and TCRdb's table has in-frame clones only and misses some. The sample contains about 180,000 clones, about 84% of which appear only once. Sequencing was done on a sample of PBMCs or T cells enriched from blood (not recorded which). These receptors all come from a woman aged 35 to 49 with acute COVID-19.

The genes are TRBV5-1 and TRBJ2-1, with D possibly being TRBD2 (6 bases). CDR1 is SGHRS, CDR2 YFSETQ, per germline. The CDR3 is 16 amino acids. The ends were cut back, 5 bases at V and 4 bases at J, with 19 bases in the middle. The CDR3 loop is CASSQAPGEKYNEQFF. The CDR3 bases are TGCGCCAGCAGTCAGGCGCCGGGAGAGAAGTACAATGAGCAGTTCTTC.

V and J are TRBV7-6 and TRBJ1-1; 7 bases map to TRBD1. The J segment lost 7 bases and the V segment lost 5 bases, leaving 7 bases of the junction unmatched. The CDR3 covers 13 residues. Looked up from germline, CDR1 is SGHVS and CDR2 is FNYEAQ. CDR3 in DNA: TGTGCCAGCAGCCACGACAGGGTTGGTGAAGCTTTCTTT. The encoded protein is CASSHDRVGEAFF.

The chain has TRBV6-5 and TRBJ2-2, with D uncertain. This CDR3 has 15 residues. Germline-derived CDR1 and CDR2 are MNHEY and SVGAGI. The ends were cut back, 2 bases at V and 3 bases at J, with 10 bases in the middle. CDR3 residues: CASSYGRIHTGELFF. The CDR3 DNA reads as TGTGCCAGCAGTTACGGCAGGATCCACACCGGGGAGCTGTTTTTT.

A note on this clone: This same CDR3 is encoded by further DNA sequences in the sample. V usage is TRBV29-1 and J usage is TRBJ2-5; tentative D call: TRBD2 (5 bases). CDR3 length: 12 residues. CDR1 SQVTM and CDR2 ANQGSEA come from the germline V gene. The V end lost 3 bases, the J end lost 5 bases, and 10 bases lay between the germline ends. CDR3 nucleotide sequence: TGCAGCGTTGACCCGGGCGGGGAGACCCAGTACTTC. It translates to CSVDPGGETQYF.

The chain joins TRBV18 to TRBJ2-3; D is uncertain. The CDR3 totals 13 residues. In germline, CDR1 is KGHSH, CDR2 LQKENI. The V and J ends lost 8 bases and 2 bases respectively, with 11 bases between them. CDR3 bases: TGTGCCAGCCTGGCTCCTTCCACAGATACGCAGTATTTT. It is translated as CASLAPSTDTQYF.

This clone was seen a handful of times. The chain recombines TRBV18 with TRBJ1-5; TRBD1 is a possible D gene (6 bases). The V gene's germline CDR1 is KGHSH and CDR2 LQKENI. Trimming pared 1 base from V and 0 bases from J, leaving 19 bases between. This CDR3 has 19 amino acids. CDR3 nucleotide sequence: TGTGCCAGCTCACCACGGGACATCACAGGTCCCAATAGCAATCAGCCCCAGCATTTT. This gives the protein CASSPRDITGPNSNQPQHF.

This clone occurred once. The V and J genes are TRBV30 and TRBJ2-2; 11 bases agree with TRBD2. The CDR3 consists of 18 residues. The V gene's germline CDR1 is GTSNPN and CDR2 SVGIG (reference sequence). Trimming removed 3 bases from V and 5 bases from J; junction bases left unmatched: 14. CDR3 residues: CAWRAPAPSGRFTGELFF. Written as DNA, the CDR3 is TGTGCCTGGAGGGCCCCTGCCCCTAGCGGGAGGTTTACCGGGGAGCTGTTTTTT.

The chain is built from TRBV30 and TRBJ2-5; 10 bases line up with TRBD2. The CDR3 is 22 amino acids. J was trimmed by 1 base and V by 2 bases; bases with no gene match: 25. Germline V lookup: CDR1 GTSNPN, CDR2 SVGIG (reference sequence). The CDR3 loop reads CAWSSRVFREVAGGYPQETQYF. The CDR3 DNA sequence: TGTGCCTGGAGTAGCCGGGTCTTTCGTGAGGTAGCGGGAGGTTACCCCCAAGAGACCCAGTACTTC.

The chain recombines TRBV20-1 with TRBJ2-5; 10 nucleotides agree with TRBD2. CDR3 size: 19 residues. Germline lookup yields CDR1 DFQATT and CDR2 SNEGSKA (reference sequence). With 3 bases clipped from V and 2 bases from J, the junction kept 18 bases outside the gene matches. CDR3 sequence: CSASRGLAGVGGWQETQYF. Here the CDR3 DNA reads TGCAGTGCTAGTCGCGGCCTAGCGGGAGTCGGTGGGTGGCAAGAGACCCAGTACTTC.

This chain uses TRBV12-5 with TRBJ1-1; 11 bases align to TRBD1. The CDR3 contains 17 residues. Germline-derived CDR1 and CDR2 are LGHNT and FRNRAP. The V gene end was trimmed by 0 bases and the J gene end by 5 bases; junction bases not matched to a gene: 8. The CDR3 is CASGLVRTGGDGTEAFF. The CDR3 DNA reads as TGTGCTAGTGGTTTGGTACGGACAGGGGGCGATGGTACTGAAGCTTTCTTT.

This clone was recorded at least ten times. The chain carries TRBV27 and TRBJ2-3, with 8 bases that match TRBD2. CDR3 length: 18 residues. Germline CDR1 is MNHEY and CDR2 is SMNVEV (reference sequence). Unmatched junction bases numbered 14, after V lost 3 bases and J lost 3 bases. In DNA, the CDR3 is TGTGCCAGCAGTTTGGTAGCTAGCGGGTCCCTAATGACAGATACGCAGTATTTT. Protein sequence: CASSLVASGSLMTDTQYF.

The chain joins TRBV5-4 to TRBJ2-1; TRBD2 agrees at 8 bases. In germline, CDR1 is SGHNT, CDR2 YYREEE (reference sequence). The CDR3 runs to 15 residues. V lost 0 bases and J lost 4; bases outside the gene matches: 3. The CDR3 nucleotides read TGTGCCAGCAGCTTGGTAGCGGGAACGTACAATGAGCAGTTCTTC. Protein: CASSLVAGTYNEQFF.

The J gene is TRBJ2-1, the V gene TRBV7-3; 7 bases match TRBD2. The CDR3 is made up of 13 amino acids. With 6 bases clipped from V and 8 bases from J, the junction kept 7 bases outside the gene matches. Germline loops: CDR1 SGHTA, CDR2 FQGTGA. CDR3 protein: CASSSTTSHEQFF. As DNA, the CDR3 is TGTGCCAGCAGTTCGACGACTAGCCATGAGCAGTTCTTC.

CDR3 loop: CASSLSVFMKNIQYF. The DNA for the CDR3 is TGTGCCAGCAGCTTATCGGTGTTTATGAAAAACATTCAGTACTTC. The chain uses TRBV7-2 and TRBJ2-4; the D is unclear. Trimming cost V 2 bases and J 4 bases, with 12 bases left between them. The CDR3 covers 15 residues. The germline CDR1 and CDR2 sequences are SGHTA and FQGNSA.

The rearrangement uses TRBV18 and TRBJ2-3; D is unresolved. This CDR3 is built from 12 residues. With 6 bases removed from V and 5 bases from J, the gap between germline ends came to 9 bases. The germline gives CDR1 KGHSH, CDR2 LQKENI. CDR3 in amino acids: CASSLPVDTQYF. CDR3 DNA: TGTGCCAGCTCGCTACCCGTAGATACGCAGTATTTT.

The V gene is TRBV29-1, the J gene TRBJ1-1; D is perhaps TRBD1 (5 bases). The CDR3 runs to 13 residues. Trimming pared 4 bases from V and 1 base from J, leaving 10 bases between. Germline CDR1 SQVTM, CDR2 ANQGSEA. The CDR3 sequence is CSVVVRANTEAFF. In nucleotides, the CDR3 is TGCAGCGTTGTGGTCAGGGCGAACACTGAAGCTTTCTTT. Together with reference TRBV29-1 and TRBJ1-1, the CDR3 gives the full variable domain: SAVISQKPSRDICQRGTSLTIQCQVDSQVTMMFWYRQQPGQSLTLIATANQGSEATYESGFVIDKFPISRPNLTFSTLTVSNMSPEDSSIYLCSVVVRANTEAFFGQGTRLTVV.

The genes are TRBV5-4 and TRBJ2-3, with TRBD2 identical over 14 bases. The ends lost 5 bases at V and 0 bases at J; junction bases unmatched: 8. The germline gives CDR1 SGHNT, CDR2 YYREEE (reference sequence). The CDR3 has 18 residues. The CDR3: CASRRPGLAGASTDTQYF. For the CDR3, the DNA is TGTGCCAGCAGACGGCCGGGACTAGCGGGAGCTAGCACAGATACGCAGTATTTT. Using reference TRBV5-4 and TRBJ2-3 for the parts outside the CDR3, the full variable domain is ETGVTQSPTHLIKTRGQQVTLRCSSQSGHNTVSWYQQALGQGPQFIFQYYREEENGRGNFPPRFSGLQFPNYSSELNVNALELDDSALYLCASRRPGLAGASTDTQYFGPGTRLTVL.

The chain uses TRBV4-1 and TRBJ2-1; 11 positions agree with TRBD2. The ends lost 3 bases at V and 6 bases at J; junction bases unmatched: 13. CDR3 length: 18 residues. Germline-derived CDR1 and CDR2 are MGHRA and YSYEKL. CDR3 residues: CASSHAGVAGGLSNEQFF. The CDR3 nucleotides read TGCGCCAGCAGCCATGCAGGCGTAGCGGGAGGGCTTAGCAATGAGCAGTTCTTC.

The chain joins TRBV7-9 to TRBJ2-2; D might be TRBD1 (6 bases). CDR3 size: 14 residues. The V gene lost 7 bases and the J gene lost 4 bases, with 13 bases spanning the gap. From germline, CDR1 is SEHNR and CDR2 FQNEAQ (reference sequence). The CDR3 loop reads CASNPPQGTGELFF. DNA of the CDR3: TGTGCCAGCAACCCCCCACAGGGCACCGGGGAGCTGTTTTTT.

The chain uses TRBV30 and TRBJ1-4; TRBD1 might be the D (5 bases). This CDR3 comprises 15 residues. CDR1 is GTSNPN and CDR2 is SVGIG in the germline V gene (reference sequence). V gave up 0 bases and J gave up 8 bases, with 16 bases separating them. For the CDR3, the DNA is TGTGCCTGGAGTGTAAACAGTCAGGGTTGGGAAAAACTGTTTTTT. Its translation is CAWSVNSQGWEKLFF.

The chain carries TRBV19 and TRBJ2-3, with 10 bases that match TRBD2. This CDR3 has 20 residues. V trimming: 3 bases; J trimming: 3 bases; junction bases outside the gene matches: 18. The V gene's germline CDR1 is LNHDA and CDR2 SQIVND (reference sequence). CDR3 nucleotides: TGTGCCAGTAGTATGGGGGCATCGGGACTAGCGTATAAGTGGACAGATACGCAGTATTTT. Translation gives CASSMGASGLAYKWTDTQYF.

The chain recombines TRBV19 with TRBJ2-1, with 8 bases aligning to TRBD1. V lost 4 bases to trimming and J lost 0 bases; unmatched junction nucleotides: 5. Germline CDR1 is LNHDA and CDR2 is SQIVND (reference sequence). This CDR3 has 16 amino acids. CDR3 residues: CASSTRGLSSYNEQFF. The CDR3 DNA sequence: TGTGCCAGTAGTACCAGGGGGCTTAGCTCCTACAATGAGCAGTTCTTC.

V is TRBV7-9 and J is TRBJ1-4, with a weak D call TRBD1 (6 bases). Germline V gene data show CDR1 as SEHNR and CDR2 as FQNEAQ (reference sequence). The V end lost 2 bases, the J end lost 8 bases, and 15 bases lay between the germline ends. The CDR3 length is 15 residues. CDR3 protein: CASSLYNRVGEKLFF. DNA of the CDR3: TGTGCCAGCAGCTTATATAACAGGGTCGGCGAAAAACTGTTTTTT.

V gene TRBV9 combines with J gene TRBJ2-7, with D maybe TRBD1 (5 bases). The CDR3 is made up of 16 amino acids. Germline loops: CDR1 SGDLS, CDR2 YYNGEE. Trimming cost V 0 bases and J 3 bases, with 16 bases left between them. CDR3: CASSVVDDSLVYEQYF. The CDR3 nucleotides are TGTGCCAGCAGCGTAGTTGACGACAGCCTAGTCTACGAGCAGTACTTC. The full variable domain, with the rest looked up from reference TRBV9 and TRBJ2-7, is DSGVTQTPKHLITATGQRVTLRCSPRSGDLSVYWYQQSLDQGLQFLIQYYNGEERAKGNILERFSAQQFPDLHSELNLSSLELGDSALYFCASSVVDDSLVYEQYFGPGTRLTVT.

This clone was observed a few times. CDR3 amino acids: CASSPGSGSSAFF. The DNA of the CDR3 is TGTGCCAGCAGCCCTGGGAGTGGGAGTTCGGCTTTCTTT. The chain combines TRBV14 with TRBJ1-1; D is unresolved. From germline, CDR1 is SGHDN and CDR2 FVKESK. The ends were cut back, 4 bases at V and 11 bases at J, with 17 bases in the middle. This CDR3 region has 13 residues.

Written as DNA, the CDR3 is TGTGCCAGTAGTAACCCCGGACTGAACTATGGCTACACCTTC. Translating it yields CASSNPGLNYGYTF. The chain combines TRBV19 with TRBJ1-2; D call uncertain. CDR3 size: 14 residues. CDR1 LNHDA and CDR2 SQIVND come from the germline V gene (reference sequence). V dropped 4 bases and J dropped 2 bases, with 11 bases sitting between them.

CDR3: CASSRGTGRAFF. CDR3 nucleotides: TGTGCCAGCAGCCGAGGGACAGGGCGAGCTTTCTTT. This chain links TRBV12-3 or TRBV12-4 with TRBJ1-1; 9 bases are a match to TRBD1. The CDR3 runs to 12 residues. The V segment lost 6 bases and the J segment 10 bases; nucleotides outside the gene matches: 6.

This clone was seen more than once but under ten times. The V and J genes are TRBV5-1 and TRBJ1-2; D might be TRBD1 (6 bases). Trimming cost V 0 bases and J 6 bases, with 12 bases left between them. CDR1 is SGHRS, CDR2 YFSETQ, per germline. This CDR3 is built from 14 residues. The CDR3 nucleotides are TGCGCCAGCAGCTTGGCCCGGGGGGCCGATGGCTACACCTTC. The encoded protein is CASSLARGADGYTF.

The chain is built from TRBV5-1 and TRBJ2-5; 9 bases are a match to TRBD1. V shed 5 bases, J shed 5 bases, and the junction held 4 bases outside the gene matches. The CDR3 is made up of 13 amino acids. Germline lookup yields CDR1 SGHRS and CDR2 YFSETQ. CDR3 residues: CASRLQGAETQYF. In nucleotides, the CDR3 is TGCGCCAGCAGGCTACAGGGGGCGGAGACCCAGTACTTC.

The V call is TRBV2, the J call TRBJ2-7, with 12 bases aligning to TRBD2. The germline V gene has CDR1 SNHLY and CDR2 FYNNEI. The CDR3 has 14 amino acids. V lost 4 bases, J lost 2 bases, and 0 bases stayed unmatched. For the CDR3, the DNA is TGTGCCAGCAGTGGACTAGCGGGGGCCTACGAGCAGTACTTC. This codes for CASSGLAGAYEQYF.

This clone showed up just a few times. This chain connects TRBV28 to TRBJ2-1, with D perhaps matching TRBD2 (6 bases). The V and J ends lost 9 bases and 6 bases respectively, with 12 bases between them. The V gene's germline CDR1 is MDHEN and CDR2 SYDVKM. The CDR3 sequence is 12 residues long. The CDR3, as DNA: TGTGCCAGTCTAGCGATGGGCAATGAGCAGTTCTTC. This translates into CASLAMGNEQFF.